One sample yielded the 29 T cell receptor beta chains listed below, sequenced in a study of T-cell reconstitution after alpha-beta-depleted transplantation in children. Unique molecular identifiers were built into the TCRbeta library. TCRdb reprocessed the PCR reads via MiXCR and lists one record per CDR3 protein. The sample contains 97,000 or so distinct CDR3 sequences, 6% of which appear only once. The sample here was PBMCs, mostly from graft donor cells, taken 60 days after TCRalphabeta/CD19-depleted stem cell transplant. The receptors were gathered from a female patient aged 2 to 10 who had a stem cell transplant for Fanconi anemia, so the T cells may come from the graft donor.

This clonotype was counted many times. The chain employs TRBV20-1 and TRBJ1-1, with TRBD1 matching over 7 bases. The CDR3 extends over 11 amino acids. The junction had 2 bases not matched to a gene; V was cut back by 0 bases and J by 10 bases. CDR1 is DFQATT and CDR2 is SNEGSKA in the germline V gene (reference sequence). Written as DNA, the CDR3 is TGCAGTGCTAGAGATTACAGGGGAGCTTTCTTT. It codes for CSARDYRGAFF.

This chain joins TRBV12-3 or TRBV12-4 and TRBJ2-5, with 8 bases matching TRBD1. V shed 5 bases, J shed 2 bases, and the junction held 4 bases outside the gene matches. The CDR3 is 14 amino acids. The DNA of the CDR3 is TGTGCCAGCAGTGGGACAGGCCTACAAGAGACCCAGTACTTC. Protein sequence: CASSGTGLQETQYF.

There are many counts of this clonotype. The genes are TRBV12-3 or TRBV12-4 and TRBJ2-3; D is possibly TRBD2 (5 bases). The germline V and J ends were trimmed by 3 bases and 2 bases, with 15 bases remaining between them. The CDR3 extends over 16 amino acids. The CDR3 sequence: CASSFPRRGSTDTQYF. The CDR3 nucleotides read TGTGCCAGCAGTTTCCCCCGACGAGGGTCCACAGATACGCAGTATTTT.

Ten or more counts support this clonotype. The CDR3 loop reads CASTITGSYGYTF. The CDR3 DNA sequence: TGTGCCAGCACCATAACAGGGTCCTATGGCTACACCTTC. The chain employs TRBV12-3 or TRBV12-4 and TRBJ1-2, with a possible D match to TRBD1 (6 bases). There are 13 residues in the CDR3. The ends were cut back, 7 bases at V and 4 bases at J, with 13 bases in the middle.

The chain employs TRBV25-1 and TRBJ2-3, with 7 bases identical to TRBD1. The J segment lost 2 bases and the V segment lost 10 bases, leaving 3 bases of the junction unmatched. This CDR3 contains 12 residues. Looked up from germline, CDR1 is MGHDK and CDR2 is SYGVNS. The CDR3 protein is CATQGFTDTQYF. Written as DNA, the CDR3 is TGTGCCACACAGGGGTTCACAGATACGCAGTATTTT.

This clonotype was observed many times. The rearrangement joins TRBV12-3 or TRBV12-4 to TRBJ2-1; 11 bases align to TRBD2. Trimming removed 10 bases from V and 1 base from J; junction bases left unmatched: 12. The CDR3 is made up of 17 amino acids. The chain's CDR3 is CAITREASGRSYNEQFF. DNA of the CDR3: TGTGCCATCACACGGGAGGCTAGCGGGAGGTCCTACAATGAGCAGTTCTTC.

This clonotype was seen a handful of times. This chain connects TRBV7-2 to TRBJ2-7; D perhaps matches TRBD2 (6 bases). Trimming removed 1 base at V and 6 bases at J, with 16 bases between. Germline loops: CDR1 SGHTA, CDR2 FQGNSA. This CDR3 is 15 amino acids long. In DNA, the CDR3 is TGTGCCAGCAGCTTAGTTGCGGGGAGGAAGAGCGAGCAGTACTTC. Translating it yields CASSLVAGRKSEQYF.

Many counts were recorded for this clonotype. This sequence joins TRBV5-1 and TRBJ2-1, with 10 bases lining up with TRBD2. Germline trimming cut 0 bases from V and 4 bases from J; bases unmatched to any gene: 4. CDR1 is SGHRS, CDR2 YFSETQ, per germline. The CDR3 runs to 16 residues. The CDR3 region has the DNA TGCGCCAGCAGCTTGGCGGTAGCGGGAGGTTACAATGAGCAGTTCTTC. Encoded protein: CASSLAVAGGYNEQFF.

The chain is built from TRBV6-1 and TRBJ2-5, with D perhaps matching TRBD1 (6 bases). The V gene lost 6 bases and the J gene lost 4 bases, with 15 bases spanning the gap. The CDR3 is made up of 14 amino acids. Germline V gives CDR1 MNHNS, CDR2 SASEGT. CDR3 sequence reads: CASSLGTGRETQYF. DNA for the CDR3: TGTGCCAGCAGCTTGGGAACAGGGAGAGAGACCCAGTACTTC.

This clonotype was observed at least ten times. The CDR3 nucleotides are TGTGCCAGCAGGCAGGGACAGCTTAGAGAGACCCAGTACTTC. It translates to CASRQGQLRETQYF. The chain joins TRBV28 to TRBJ2-5; 7 positions agree with TRBD1. CDR3 length: 14 amino acids. The J segment lost 4 bases and the V segment lost 6 bases, leaving 8 bases of the junction unmatched. CDR1 is MDHEN, CDR2 SYDVKM, per germline.

This clonotype was seen only a few times. The J gene is TRBJ2-7, the V gene TRBV5-1; perhaps TRBD1 as D (6 bases). The CDR3 is 12 residues long. The V and J ends lost 2 bases and 6 bases respectively, with 9 bases between them. Germline CDR1 and CDR2: SGHRS and YFSETQ. Here the CDR3 reads CASSFPRGEQYF. CDR3 DNA sequence: TGCGCCAGCAGCTTTCCCAGGGGCGAGCAGTACTTC.

This clonotype was picked up many times. The gene calls are TRBV18 and TRBJ2-5, with D hard to call. Germline lookup yields CDR1 KGHSH and CDR2 LQKENI. The V end was cut by 3 bases, the J end by 7 bases, with 9 bases between. The CDR3 has 12 amino acids. The CDR3 region is CASSPALRTQYF. The CDR3 DNA follows: TGTGCCAGCTCACCCGCCTTAAGGACCCAGTACTTC. Based on the CDR3 plus reference TRBV18 and TRBJ2-5, the full variable domain is NAGVMQNPRHLVRRRGQEARLRCSPMKGHSHVYWYRQLPEEGLKFMVYLQKENIIDESGMPKERFSAEFPKEGPSILRIQQVVRGDSAAYFCASSPALRTQYFGPGTRLLVL.

This clonotype was seen more than once but under ten times. The chain uses TRBV5-1 and TRBJ2-1; TRBD2 agrees at 11 bases. In germline, CDR1 is SGHRS, CDR2 YFSETQ. The length of the CDR3 is 17 residues. Germline trimming cut 4 bases from V and 2 bases from J; bases unmatched to any gene: 8. The CDR3 nucleotides read TGCGCCAGCAGCCAACAAATAGCGGGAGGGCCCTACAATGAGCAGTTCTTC. Amino acids: CASSQQIAGGPYNEQFF.

The CDR3 DNA follows: TGCAGTGCTAGAGACCCCAGGGGGCACGAGCAGTACTTC. Residues: CSARDPRGHEQYF. The chain is built from TRBV20-1 and TRBJ2-7; 8 positions agree with TRBD1. The CDR3 is made up of 13 amino acids. The V segment lost 0 bases and the J segment 5 bases; nucleotides outside the gene matches: 3. CDR1 and CDR2 (germline): DFQATT, SNEGSKA (reference sequence).

This clonotype was counted ten times or more. The CDR3 loop is CASSKRNTEAFF. CDR3 coding DNA: TGCGCCAGCAGCAAAAGGAACACTGAAGCTTTCTTT. This sequence joins TRBV5-1 and TRBJ1-1, with D unclear. Looked up from germline, CDR1 is SGHRS and CDR2 is YFSETQ. V lost 4 bases to trimming and J lost 1 base, with 5 bases between them. This CDR3 is built from 12 residues.

There are many counts of this clonotype. This rearrangement joins TRBV20-1 to TRBJ2-5; D unclear. The CDR3 spans 14 residues. Trimming took 1 base from V and 4 from J, leaving 13 bases between them. Germline V CDR1 and CDR2: DFQATT, SNEGSKA (reference sequence). DNA for the CDR3: TGCAGTGCTAGAGTAGGTGGGTCATCAGAGACCCAGTACTTC. Its protein is CSARVGGSSETQYF.

The CDR3 coding sequence is TGCAGCGTTGATGGGGGGGGGCGGCTACAGTTCTTC. Protein: CSVDGGGRLQFF. The rearrangement joins TRBV29-1 to TRBJ2-1, with TRBD2 as a possible D gene (7 bases). CDR1 is SQVTM and CDR2 is ANQGSEA in the germline V gene. V dropped 3 bases and J dropped 13 bases, with 16 bases sitting between them. The length of the CDR3 is 12 residues.

The V gene is TRBV2, the J gene TRBJ2-3; 7 bases map to TRBD2. In germline, CDR1 is SNHLY, CDR2 FYNNEI. J was trimmed by 2 bases and V by 8 bases; bases with no gene match: 10. CDR3 size: 15 residues. The CDR3 here is CASRDRLAATDTQYF. DNA for the CDR3: TGTGCCAGCCGAGACCGACTAGCAGCCACAGATACGCAGTATTTT.

A few counts support this clonotype. The V and J genes are TRBV2 and TRBJ1-2, with no clear D. V lost 7 bases to trimming and J lost 3 bases, with 15 bases between them. Germline V gene sequence: CDR1 SNHLY, CDR2 FYNNEI. This CDR3 has 14 residues. Here the CDR3 DNA reads TGTGCCAGCACTGACCTGGGAACAGACTATGGCTACACCTTC. Translating gives CASTDLGTDYGYTF. Full variable domain (remainder filled in from reference TRBV2 and TRBJ1-2): EPEVTQTPSHQVTQMGQEVILRCVPISNHLYFYWYRQILGQKVEFLVSFYNNEISEKSEIFDDQFSVERPDGSNFTLKIRSTKLEDSAMYFCASTDLGTDYGYTFGSGTRLTVV.

There are many counts of this clonotype. The chain combines TRBV29-1 with TRBJ1-5; the D is unclear. CDR1 is SQVTM and CDR2 is ANQGSEA in the germline V gene. Between the trimmed V and J ends, which lost 4 bases and 3 bases, there was a span of 10 bases. The CDR3 loop spans 13 amino acids. This CDR3 is CSVVEGYNQPQHF. The CDR3 DNA sequence: TGCAGCGTTGTTGAAGGATACAATCAGCCCCAGCATTTT.

In its sample, this clonotype was seen many times. The rearrangement joins TRBV7-8 to TRBJ2-5; a weak D match, TRBD1 (6 bases). The CDR3 contains 16 residues. Trimming took off 5 bases at V and 3 bases at J, with 19 bases between the two ends. Germline loops: CDR1 SGHVS, CDR2 FQNEAQ. The CDR3 sequence: CASSPLLVSGEETQYF. CDR3 coding DNA: TGTGCCAGCAGCCCCCTCCTCGTGTCAGGGGAAGAGACCCAGTACTTC.

This clonotype showed up many times. The chain uses TRBV5-1 and TRBJ2-3; possibly TRBD1 for D (6 bases). The V and J ends lost 3 bases and 2 bases respectively, with 7 bases between them. The CDR3 has 13 residues. Germline V gene lookup returns CDR1 SGHRS and CDR2 YFSETQ. CDR3 bases: TGCGCCAGCAGCTGGGACAACACAGATACGCAGTATTTT. Protein: CASSWDNTDTQYF.

This clonotype was observed a few times. The chain carries TRBV7-3 and TRBJ2-7; D might be TRBD1 or TRBD2, each matching 5 bases. V was shortened by 0 bases and J by 7 bases, with 22 bases between the two germline ends. This CDR3 contains 17 residues. In germline, CDR1 is SGHTA, CDR2 FQGTGA. CDR3 in DNA: TGTGCCAGCAGCTTAACGGCCAACCCCCCCGGGGCGGGTGAGCAGTACTTC. It codes for CASSLTANPPGAGEQYF.

This clonotype was seen many times. The V and J genes are TRBV5-1 and TRBJ2-3, with 14 bases aligning to TRBD2. The trim removed 2 bases at V and 9 bases at J, leaving 5 bases unmatched. There are 15 residues in the CDR3. Germline CDR1 and CDR2: SGHRS and YFSETQ. This CDR3 reads CASSFGTSGGPTQYF. As DNA, the CDR3 is TGCGCCAGCAGCTTCGGGACTAGCGGGGGCCCCACGCAGTATTTT.

This clonotype has ten or more counts. The chain uses TRBV15 and TRBJ1-1; D gene unclear. V lost 0 bases and J lost 6, with 14 bases in between. Germline-derived CDR1 and CDR2 are LNHNV and YYDKDF (reference sequence). The CDR3 spans 15 residues. CDR3 loop: CATSRDTLRGSEAFF. As DNA, the CDR3 is TGTGCCACCAGCAGAGATACGCTTCGCGGCTCTGAAGCTTTCTTT.

This clonotype was detected ten times or more. V gene TRBV5-1 combines with J gene TRBJ2-1; weak D call: TRBD2 (5 bases). This CDR3 comprises 15 residues. V lost 0 bases and J 4 bases, leaving 11 bases between the germline ends. Germline V gives CDR1 SGHRS, CDR2 YFSETQ. CDR3 coding DNA: TGCGCCAGCAGCTTGGTGCGGCGGGTGTACAATGAGCAGTTCTTC. It is translated as CASSLVRRVYNEQFF.

This clonotype was seen repeatedly, ten times or more. The chain uses TRBV6-5 and TRBJ2-6; 8 bases line up with TRBD2. V shed 4 bases and J 0 bases; nucleotides not matched to a gene: 8. The CDR3 is 18 amino acids. Germline V gene data show CDR1 as MNHEY and CDR2 as SVGAGI. CDR3 DNA sequence: TGTGCCAGCAGTTGGAGCGGGAGCCACAGCTCTGGGGCCAACGTCCTGACTTTC. This sequence encodes CASSWSGSHSSGANVLTF.

The sample holds many counts of this clonotype. The chain couples TRBV2 to TRBJ2-7; TRBD2 matches 11 bases. J was trimmed by 6 bases and V by 6 bases; bases with no gene match: 10. Germline assignment: CDR1 SNHLY and CDR2 FYNNEI. This CDR3 spans 15 amino acids. The DNA of the CDR3 is TGTGCCAGCAGAATAGCGGGAGGGCCCAGAGCCGAGCAGTACTTC. The encoded protein is CASRIAGGPRAEQYF.

This clonotype has at least ten counts. This chain connects TRBV7-2 to TRBJ2-3; D is uncertain. V gave up 3 bases and J gave up 2 bases, with 3 bases separating them. The CDR3 totals 12 residues. CDR1 is SGHTA, CDR2 FQGNSA, per germline. CDR3 protein: CASSFNTDTQYF. For the CDR3, the DNA is TGTGCCAGCAGCTTTAACACAGATACGCAGTATTTT. The full variable domain, completed using reference TRBV7-2 and TRBJ2-3, is GAGVSQSPSNKVTEKGKDVELRCDPISGHTALYWYRQSLGQGLEFLIYFQGNSAPDKSGLPSDRFSAERTGGSVSTLTIQRTQQEDSAVYLCASSFNTDTQYFGPGTRLTVL.